The 7 T cell receptor beta chains reported below all come from one sample, sequenced in a study of PD-1 blockade in mismatch repair-deficient tumors. The assay was immunoSEQ multiplex PCR, and TCRdb's table has in-frame clones only and misses some. The sample comprises around 14,000 clones, approximately 84% of which are singletons, and over 9.5% rests with the top ten. No cognate antigen is known for these TCRs. Time point: 10-day in vitro stimulation with candidate neoantigen peptide 5. Sequenced here: cells cultured in vitro, sampled from a patient treated with pembrolizumab. The receptors originated from an adult with mismatch repair-deficient cancer.

The table lists this clone with a few counts. The chain has TRBV7-9 and TRBJ1-2, with 7 bases that match TRBD1. The trim removed 10 bases at V and 4 bases at J, leaving 6 bases unmatched. CDR3 size: 12 residues. CDR1 is SEHNR, CDR2 FQNEAQ, per germline (reference sequence). The CDR3 spells CATTTGSYGYTF. CDR3 bases: TGTGCCACCACGACAGGGTCCTATGGCTACACCTTC.

This sequence joins TRBV4-1 and TRBJ2-1; TRBD2 aligns across 15 bases. The ends lost 0 bases at V and 2 bases at J; junction bases unmatched: 5. CDR3 length: 19 amino acids. Per the germline V gene, CDR1 is MGHRA and CDR2 is YSYEKL. CDR3 bases: TGCGCCAGCAGCCAAGACCCCGGGACTAGCGGGAGGACCTACAATGAGCAGTTCTTC. It yields the protein CASSQDPGTSGRTYNEQFF.

The J gene is TRBJ1-1, the V gene TRBV6-1, with D hard to call. This CDR3 contains 13 residues. Germline V gene sequence: CDR1 MNHNS, CDR2 SASEGT. V lost 6 bases and J 3 bases, leaving 11 bases between the germline ends. The CDR3 region has the DNA TGTGCCAGCAGGGTCAGCTGGGACACTGAAGCTTTCTTT. Translated: CASRVSWDTEAFF.

The chain links TRBV10-3 to TRBJ1-4, with D perhaps TRBD1 (6 bases). V gave up 6 bases and J gave up 3 bases, with 11 bases separating them. The CDR3 extends over 14 amino acids. The germline gives CDR1 ENHRY, CDR2 SYGVKD. The CDR3: CAIRKQGSNEKLFF. DNA for the CDR3: TGTGCCATCAGGAAACAGGGTTCTAATGAAAAACTGTTTTTT.

This chain connects TRBV7-2 to TRBJ2-1; D is possibly TRBD1 (5 bases). The CDR3 has 16 residues. The V end lost 1 base, the J end lost 7 bases, and 17 bases lay between the germline ends. Germline-derived CDR1 and CDR2 are SGHTA and FQGNSA. The CDR3 nucleotides are TGTGCCAGCAGCTTAGGAGCCGGGTTCAGGGTTAATGAGCAGTTCTTC. Amino acids: CASSLGAGFRVNEQFF.

This rearrangement joins TRBV7-2 to TRBJ2-6, with D perhaps matching TRBD2 (6 bases). The V and J ends lost 3 bases and 0 bases respectively, with 6 bases between them. CDR3 length equals 15 residues. Germline V CDR1 and CDR2: SGHTA, FQGNSA. CDR3 sequence reads: CASSFGGSGANVLTF. The CDR3 DNA reads as TGTGCCAGCAGCTTCGGGGGCTCTGGGGCCAACGTCCTGACTTTC.

This clone showed up just a few times. The chain has TRBV30 and TRBJ1-2, with 9 nucleotides matching TRBD1. This CDR3 comprises 14 residues. With V trimmed by 1 base and J by 4 bases, 4 bases remained unmatched. Germline assignment: CDR1 GTSNPN and CDR2 SVGIG (reference sequence). CDR3 in DNA: TGTGCCTGGAGTGGCGGGACAGGGCCCTATGGCTACACCTTC. This codes for CAWSGGTGPYGYTF. Full variable domain (rest looked up from reference TRBV30 and TRBJ1-2): SQTIHQWPATLVQPVGSPLSLECTVEGTSNPNLYWYRQAAGRGLQLLFYSVGIGQISSEVPQNLSASRPQDRQFILSSKKLLLSDSGFYLCAWSGGTGPYGYTFGSGTRLTVV.